This T cell receptor (beta chain) came from a study of T-cell memory formation after mild COVID-19 (dated by TCRdb to about 2021). Study-wide context: Most TCR sequence clusters were specific to one of the two donors. Longitudinal TCRalpha and TCRbeta repertoire sequencing tracked T-cell clones expanding and contracting after mild COVID-19 in a couple of donors. The cohort comprised two young, previously healthy adult volunteers, one female and one male.

Sequencing took place on an Illumina NovaSeq 6000. TCRalpha and TCRbeta cDNA libraries were constructed by 5'RACE with constant-segment primers, with sample barcodes and unique molecular identifiers being introduced. Trizol reagent was used to extract RNA from every sample. Library amplification was performed in two PCR steps, and a second sample barcode and Illumina TruSeq adapters were introduced in the second step. Sequencing of the libraries was done on an Illumina NovaSeq, producing 2 x 150 bp paired-end reads. Per the original workflow: Reads were demultiplexed and collapsed into UMI-guided consensus sequences with migec v1.2.7. Using mixcr v2.1.11, UMI consensuses were aligned to TRA and TRB V and J templates and then assembled into clonotypes. Expanded or contracted clonotypes were those called significant by both edgeR and NoisET, with noise models trained on biological replicates. For edgeR calls, the cutoffs were a false discovery rate-adjusted p below 0.01 and a log2 fold-change threshold of 1. As an exploratory analysis of dynamics, max-normalized trajectories of the 1000 most abundant clonotypes were examined by PCA with hierarchical clustering. Separately sequenced CD4+ and CD8+ repertoires were used to assign a CD4 or CD8 phenotype to each responding clone. TCRdb took the public reads, trimmed them with fastp at Q25, ran MiXCR for clone calling and kept in-frame beta chains. Rows are unified per CDR3 protein, each entry keeping the most common DNA and genes. TCRdb's processing, not the authors' own work, is the source of the V and J calls. The sample table records roughly 160,000 distinct CDR3 sequences; 10% to 15% of these occur just once. 2.5% to 3.5% of the sample rests with the top ten.

Including cysteine and phenylalanine, the CDR3 has 13 amino acids. Just CDR3 DNA is preserved here, 39 bases in frame from base 1. The junction shows trimming of 5 bases on V and 4 bases on J, and the gene matches do not reach 4 bases of it. Reading the germline V gene gives CDR1 SQVTM and CDR2 ANQGSEA. This clonotype was observed a handful of times. Its antigen is still unknown. Base qualities are not recorded, but no much larger clone differs from it by a single base. PBMCs were isolated by Ficoll-Paque density gradient centrifugation. Paper-wide results and their limitations: From day 15 to 85, contracting clones showed balanced CD4/CD8 phenotypes, whereas a second wave of clones that expanded from day 15 to 37 leaned towards CD4+. The study included only two mild cases, and larger cohorts that include severe cases with pre-infection samples were judged to be necessary. SARS-CoV-2 specificity was not confirmed for the second-wave clones peaking on day 37. Some responding clones were found in pre-infection memory, which suggests that pre-existing cross-reactive memory T cells took part in the SARS-CoV-2 response. Contracting CD4+ clones were found mainly in CM and EM memory subsets, while CD8+ clones were enriched in EMRA.

Material: PBMCs or a T cell subset sorted from them (not recorded which). The rearrangement joined TRBV29-1 to TRBJ2-7, and TRBD1 aligns with 11 junction nucleotides. The sequence was obtained from a man between 18 and 35 years old who had mild COVID-19 (a few samples of this study predate the infection). The sample titles of this study are shuffled in the database, so cell type and time point are left out; the donor was told from shared clones. The CDR3 protein sequence reads: CSVRTGGGYEQYF. The sequenced DNA: TGCAGCGTTAGGACAGGGGGCGGGTACGAGCAGTACTTC.